What follows are 11 T cell receptor beta chains derived from one specimen sequenced in a study of CD8 T cells in ankylosing spondylitis. TCRdb re-called the 5' RACE reads with MiXCR, one entry per CDR3 protein. Seen here are tens of thousands of distinct CDR3 sequences, 6.2% observed once, and the top ten hold about 5%. Source material: synovial fluid, either unsorted or a sorted T cell fraction (not recorded which). The receptors here all came from a male donor with ankylosing spondylitis.

This clonotype has ten or more counts. V gene TRBV5-1 combines with J gene TRBJ2-2; weak D call: TRBD1 (6 bases). Trimming removed 0 bases from V and 5 bases from J, with 11 bases in between. Per germline, CDR1 SGHRS and CDR2 YFSETQ. The CDR3 spans 15 residues. The CDR3 bases are TGCGCCAGCAGCTTGGTGGGGGCGCGGACCGGGGAGCTGTTTTTT. It yields the protein CASSLVGARTGELFF.

This clonotype was counted between two and nine times. The chain joins TRBV28 to TRBJ1-2, with TRBD1 matching 11 bases. This CDR3 contains 16 residues. Trimming removed 3 bases from V and 0 bases from J; junction bases left unmatched: 3. Germline V CDR1 and CDR2: MDHEN, SYDVKM. The CDR3 bases are TGTGCCAGCAGTTTCGCGGGACAGGGGGCTAACTATGGCTACACCTTC. It encodes CASSFAGQGANYGYTF.

This clonotype was recorded many times. This sequence joins TRBV18 and TRBJ2-1; 7 bases are shared with TRBD1. Germline-derived CDR1 and CDR2 are KGHSH and LQKENI. The CDR3 extends over 14 amino acids. V shed 5 bases and J 4 bases; nucleotides not matched to a gene: 5. DNA of the CDR3: TGTGCCAGCTCAAGACAGGGAATGTACAATGAGCAGTTCTTC. It encodes CASSRQGMYNEQFF. The full variable domain, its missing parts supplied by reference TRBV18 and TRBJ2-1, is NAGVMQNPRHLVRRRGQEARLRCSPMKGHSHVYWYRQLPEEGLKFMVYLQKENIIDESGMPKERFSAEFPKEGPSILRIQQVVRGDSAAYFCASSRQGMYNEQFFGPGTRLTVL.

This clonotype was seen many times. The chain recombines TRBV10-3 with TRBJ1-4, with 8 bases lining up with TRBD1. Germline V gene data show CDR1 as ENHRY and CDR2 as SYGVKD. J lost 7 bases, V lost 3 bases, and 4 bases had no gene match. This CDR3 is built from 14 residues. The CDR3 DNA sequence: TGTGCCATCAGTGATCCAGGGGGCGGTGAAAAACTGTTTTTT. It specifies CAISDPGGGEKLFF.

This clonotype came up many times. The chain couples TRBV7-2 to TRBJ2-7; the match to TRBD2 covers 7 bases. Germline values: CDR1 SGHTA, CDR2 FQGNSA. The CDR3 sequence is 17 residues long. The J segment lost 2 bases and the V segment lost 2 bases, leaving 12 bases of the junction unmatched. Here the CDR3 reads CASSLFGGAGTTYEQYF. DNA of the CDR3: TGTGCCAGCAGCTTATTCGGCGGGGCCGGGACTACCTACGAGCAGTACTTC.

This clonotype rates as medium-sized. The gene calls are TRBV28 and TRBJ2-2; D is unresolved. Trimming took 0 bases from V and 3 from J, leaving 2 bases between them. CDR1 and CDR2 (germline): MDHEN, SYDVKM. This CDR3 contains 13 residues. CDR3 sequence (DNA): TGTGCCAGCAGTTTATGGGACACCGGGGAGCTGTTTTTT. Translation: CASSLWDTGELFF.

This clonotype occurred a few times. The rearrangement joins TRBV7-2 to TRBJ2-1; no reliable D call. Germline CDR1 reads SGHTA; CDR2 reads FQGNSA. V was clipped by 5 bases and J by 0 bases, with 8 bases between them. The CDR3 is made up of 14 amino acids. The CDR3 DNA follows: TGTGCCAGCAGCGTGGAAAGCTCCTACAATGAGCAGTTCTTC. Translated: CASSVESSYNEQFF. The whole variable domain, filled in from reference TRBV7-2 and TRBJ2-1, reads GAGVSQSPSNKVTEKGKDVELRCDPISGHTALYWYRQSLGQGLEFLIYFQGNSAPDKSGLPSDRFSAERTGGSVSTLTIQRTQQEDSAVYLCASSVESSYNEQFFGPGTRLTVL.

This clonotype was seen at least ten times. The J gene is TRBJ2-2, the V gene TRBV11-2; 10 nucleotides agree with TRBD1. Unmatched junction bases numbered 8, after V lost 5 bases and J lost 5 bases. The CDR3 covers 16 residues. From germline, CDR1 is SGHAT and CDR2 FQNNGV. In nucleotides, the CDR3 is TGTGCCAGCAGCCACCCCCGGGACAGGGGTACCGGGGAGCTGTTTTTT. This encodes CASSHPRDRGTGELFF.

This clonotype was detected many times. The rearrangement joins TRBV14 to TRBJ2-1; 8 bases align to TRBD1. Trimming took 4 bases from V and 9 from J; bases not matched to a gene: 17. CDR3 length: 17 amino acids. Germline assignment: CDR1 SGHDN and CDR2 FVKESK. CDR3 nucleotide sequence: TGTGCCAGCAGCCCTCGGAGGTTGGGGACAGGCGTTGGTGAGCAGTTCTTC. Translation gives CASSPRRLGTGVGEQFF.

This clonotype was picked up many times. The chain combines TRBV12-3 or TRBV12-4 with TRBJ1-1; D ambiguous. CDR3 size: 13 residues. V lost 3 bases, J lost 3 bases, and 8 bases lay in between. CDR3 sequence reads: CASSFFRDTEAFF. The DNA for the CDR3 is TGTGCCAGCAGTTTTTTCCGGGACACTGAAGCTTTCTTT.

The V gene is TRBV20-1, the J gene TRBJ1-1, with no clear D. The ends were cut back, 3 bases at V and 11 bases at J, with 16 bases in the middle. There are 12 residues in the CDR3. The V gene's germline CDR1 is DFQATT and CDR2 SNEGSKA (reference sequence). CDR3 protein: CSAREGRQWAFF. CDR3 DNA: TGCAGTGCTAGGGAGGGCCGCCAGTGGGCTTTCTTT.